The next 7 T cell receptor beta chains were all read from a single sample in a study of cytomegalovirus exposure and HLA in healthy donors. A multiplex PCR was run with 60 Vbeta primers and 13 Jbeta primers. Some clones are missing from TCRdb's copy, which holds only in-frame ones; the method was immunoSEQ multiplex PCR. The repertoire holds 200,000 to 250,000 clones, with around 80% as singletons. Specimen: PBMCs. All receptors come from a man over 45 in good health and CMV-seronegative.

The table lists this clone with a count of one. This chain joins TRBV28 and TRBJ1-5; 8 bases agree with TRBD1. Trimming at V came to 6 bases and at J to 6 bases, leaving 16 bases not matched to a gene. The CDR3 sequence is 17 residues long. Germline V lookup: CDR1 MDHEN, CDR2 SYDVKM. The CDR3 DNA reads TGTGCCAGCAGCACCCTCTCCGGACAGGGAGAAGGTCAGCCCCAGCATTTT. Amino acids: CASSTLSGQGEGQPQHF.

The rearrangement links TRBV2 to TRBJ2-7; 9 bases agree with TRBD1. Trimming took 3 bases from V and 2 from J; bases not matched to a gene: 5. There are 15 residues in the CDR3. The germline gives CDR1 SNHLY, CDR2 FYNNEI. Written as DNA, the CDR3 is TGTGCCAGCAGTGATCCGGGACAGGGAACCTACGAGCAGTACTTC. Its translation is CASSDPGQGTYEQYF. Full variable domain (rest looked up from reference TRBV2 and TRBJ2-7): EPEVTQTPSHQVTQMGQEVILRCVPISNHLYFYWYRQILGQKVEFLVSFYNNEISEKSEIFDDQFSVERPDGSNFTLKIRSTKLEDSAMYFCASSDPGQGTYEQYFGPGTRLTVT.

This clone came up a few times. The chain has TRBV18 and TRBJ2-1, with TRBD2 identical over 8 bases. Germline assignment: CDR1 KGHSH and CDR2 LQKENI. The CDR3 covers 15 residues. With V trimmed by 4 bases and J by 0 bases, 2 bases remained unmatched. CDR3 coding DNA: TGTGCCAGCTCACTGACTAGCGCCTCCTACAATGAGCAGTTCTTC. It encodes CASSLTSASYNEQFF.

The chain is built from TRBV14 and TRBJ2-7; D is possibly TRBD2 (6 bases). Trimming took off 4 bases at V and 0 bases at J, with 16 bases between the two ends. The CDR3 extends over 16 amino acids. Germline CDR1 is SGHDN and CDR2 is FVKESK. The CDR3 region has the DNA TGTGCCAGCAGCCCCCTAGGGAGCGGGTTCTCCTACGAGCAGTACTTC. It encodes CASSPLGSGFSYEQYF.

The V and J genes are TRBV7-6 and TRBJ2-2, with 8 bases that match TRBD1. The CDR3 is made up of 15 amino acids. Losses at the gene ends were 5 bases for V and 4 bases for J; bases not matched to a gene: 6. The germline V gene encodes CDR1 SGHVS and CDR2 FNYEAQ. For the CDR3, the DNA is TGTGCCAGCAGCCCTACCGGACAGGGCACCGGGGAGCTGTTTTTT. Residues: CASSPTGQGTGELFF.

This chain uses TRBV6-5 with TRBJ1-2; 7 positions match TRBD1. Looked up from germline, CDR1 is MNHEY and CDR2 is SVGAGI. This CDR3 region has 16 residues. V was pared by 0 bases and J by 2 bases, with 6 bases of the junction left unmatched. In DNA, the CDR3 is TGTGCCAGCAGTTACTCGACTGTAGGGGGCAACTATGGCTACACCTTC. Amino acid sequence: CASSYSTVGGNYGYTF.

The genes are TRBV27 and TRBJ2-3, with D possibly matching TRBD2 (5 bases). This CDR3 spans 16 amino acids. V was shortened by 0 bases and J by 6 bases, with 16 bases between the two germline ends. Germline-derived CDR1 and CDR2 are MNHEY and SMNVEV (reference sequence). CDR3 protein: CASSLSRWTQVDTQYF. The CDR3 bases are TGTGCCAGCAGTTTATCCCGTTGGACTCAGGTGGATACGCAGTATTTT.